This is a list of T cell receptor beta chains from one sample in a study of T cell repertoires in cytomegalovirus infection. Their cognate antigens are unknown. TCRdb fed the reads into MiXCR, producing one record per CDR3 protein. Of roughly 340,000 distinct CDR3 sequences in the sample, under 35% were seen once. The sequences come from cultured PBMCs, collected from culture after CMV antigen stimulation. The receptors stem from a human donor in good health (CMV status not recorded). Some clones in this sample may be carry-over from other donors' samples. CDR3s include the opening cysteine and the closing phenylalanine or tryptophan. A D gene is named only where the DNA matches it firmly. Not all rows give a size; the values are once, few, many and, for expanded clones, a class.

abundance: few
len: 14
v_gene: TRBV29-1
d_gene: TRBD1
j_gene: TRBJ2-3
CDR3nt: TGCAGCGTTGACCCGGGACAGGGGACAGATACGCAGTATTTT
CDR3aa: CSVDPGQGTDTQYF

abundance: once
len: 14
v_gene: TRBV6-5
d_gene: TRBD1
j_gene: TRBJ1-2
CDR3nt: TGTGCCAGCAGTTCGACGACAGGGGATTACGGCTACACCTTC
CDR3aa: CASSSTTGDYGYTF

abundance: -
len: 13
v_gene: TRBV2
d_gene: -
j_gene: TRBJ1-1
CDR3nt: TGTGCCAGCTTTGGACAGATGAACACTGAAGCTTTCTTT
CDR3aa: CASFGQMNTEAFF

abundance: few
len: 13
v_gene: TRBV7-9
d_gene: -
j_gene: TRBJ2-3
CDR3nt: TGTGCCAGCACCCGGACTAGCACAGATACGCAGTATTTT
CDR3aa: CASTRTSTDTQYF

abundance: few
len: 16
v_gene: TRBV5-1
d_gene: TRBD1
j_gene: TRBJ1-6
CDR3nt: TGCGCCAGCAGCCGGACAGGGATCCCCGGCGATTCACCCCTCCACTTT
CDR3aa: CASSRTGIPGDSPLHF

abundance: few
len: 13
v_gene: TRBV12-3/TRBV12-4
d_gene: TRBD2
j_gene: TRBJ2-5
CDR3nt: TGTGCCAGCAGTTTACGGGAGGGGGAGACCCAGTACTTC
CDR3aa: CASSLREGETQYF

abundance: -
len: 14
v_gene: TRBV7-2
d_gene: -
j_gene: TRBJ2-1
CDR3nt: TGTGCCAGCAGCATGACTAGCTCCTACAATGAGCAGTTCTTC
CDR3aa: CASSMTSSYNEQFF

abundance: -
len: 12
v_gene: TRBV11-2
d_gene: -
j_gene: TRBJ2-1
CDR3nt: TGTGCCAGCGGCGGGACGCACAATGAGCAGTTCTTC
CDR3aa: CASGGTHNEQFF

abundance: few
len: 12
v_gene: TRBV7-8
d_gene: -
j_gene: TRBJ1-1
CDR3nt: TGTGCCAGCAGCTTCTCAGGGGATAGGGCTTTCTTT
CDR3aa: CASSFSGDRAFF

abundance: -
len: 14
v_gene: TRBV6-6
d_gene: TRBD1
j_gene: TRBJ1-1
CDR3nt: TGTGCCAGCAGTTATACCGGACAGGGTCGGGAAGCTTTCTTT
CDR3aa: CASSYTGQGREAFF

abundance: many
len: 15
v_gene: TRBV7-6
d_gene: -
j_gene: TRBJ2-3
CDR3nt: TGTGCCAGCAGCTCAAACGCCGGACAGTCAGATACGCAGTATTTT
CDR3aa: CASSSNAGQSDTQYF

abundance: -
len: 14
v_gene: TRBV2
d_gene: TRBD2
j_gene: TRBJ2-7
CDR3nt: TGTGCCAGCAGTTCCGGGACTAACTCCTACGAGCAGTACTTC
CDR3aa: CASSSGTNSYEQYF

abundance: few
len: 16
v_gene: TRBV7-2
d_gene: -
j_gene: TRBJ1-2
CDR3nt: TGTGCCAGCAGCGCTAGTTCTAGGGGGGGCACTCATGGCTACACCTTC
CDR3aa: CASSASSRGGTHGYTF

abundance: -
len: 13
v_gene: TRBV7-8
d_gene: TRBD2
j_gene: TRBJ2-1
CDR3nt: TGTGCCAGCAGCCTTAGCGGGTTCAATGAGCAGTTCTTC
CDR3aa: CASSLSGFNEQFF

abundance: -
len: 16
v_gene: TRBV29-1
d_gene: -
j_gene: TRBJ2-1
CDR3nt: TGCAGCGTTGCGCGTGGGGGCACCAAGGGTTACAATGAGCAGTTCTTC
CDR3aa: CSVARGGTKGYNEQFF

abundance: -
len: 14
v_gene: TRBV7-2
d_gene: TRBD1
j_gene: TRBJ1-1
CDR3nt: TGTGCCAGCACCAATCCGGGACAGAATCCTGAAGCTTTCTTT
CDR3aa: CASTNPGQNPEAFF

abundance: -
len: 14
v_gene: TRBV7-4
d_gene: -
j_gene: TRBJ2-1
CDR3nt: TGTGCCAGCAGCCAGAGGGGGGGTTGGAATGAGCAGTTCTTC
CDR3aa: CASSQRGGWNEQFF

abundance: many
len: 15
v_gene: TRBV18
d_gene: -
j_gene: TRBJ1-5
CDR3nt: TGTGCCAGCTCGCCCCGGGGCCAACCGAATCAGCCCCAGCATTTT
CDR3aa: CASSPRGQPNQPQHF

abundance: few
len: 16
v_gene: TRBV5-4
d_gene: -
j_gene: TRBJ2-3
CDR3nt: TGTGCCAGCAGCTCATCGGACAAGTGGCCCACAGATACGCAGTATTTT
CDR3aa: CASSSSDKWPTDTQYF

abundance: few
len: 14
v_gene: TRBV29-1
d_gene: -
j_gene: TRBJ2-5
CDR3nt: TGCAGCGTTGAGGGGGGCCGCTTGAGAGAGACCCAGTACTTC
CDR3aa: CSVEGGRLRETQYF

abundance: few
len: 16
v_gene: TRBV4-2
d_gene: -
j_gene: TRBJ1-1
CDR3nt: TGTGCCAGCAGCCCGACGGTCGTAATATGGAACACTGAAGCTTTCTTT
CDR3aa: CASSPTVVIWNTEAFF

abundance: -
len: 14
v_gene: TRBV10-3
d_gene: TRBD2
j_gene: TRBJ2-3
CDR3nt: TGTGCCATCAGTGAGTCGACTCGAGCGGGAGGGCCGTATTTT
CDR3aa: CAISESTRAGGPYF

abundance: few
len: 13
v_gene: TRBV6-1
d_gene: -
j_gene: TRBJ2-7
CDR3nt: TGTGCCAGCCGATCCGGGGCCTCCTACGAGCAGTACTTC
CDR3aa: CASRSGASYEQYF

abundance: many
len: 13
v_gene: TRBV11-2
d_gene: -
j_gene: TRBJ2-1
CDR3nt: TGTGCCAGCAGCTTACGACAGCAGAATGAGCAGTTCTTC
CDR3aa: CASSLRQQNEQFF

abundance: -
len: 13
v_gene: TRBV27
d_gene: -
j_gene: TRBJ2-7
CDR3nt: TGTGCCAGCAGTTTATCGATGGATTACGAGCAGTACTTC
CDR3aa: CASSLSMDYEQYF

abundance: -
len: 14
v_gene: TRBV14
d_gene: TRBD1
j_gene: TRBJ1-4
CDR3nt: TGTGCCAGCAGCCAAAGGACAGGGGGAGGAAAACTGTTTTTT
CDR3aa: CASSQRTGGGKLFF

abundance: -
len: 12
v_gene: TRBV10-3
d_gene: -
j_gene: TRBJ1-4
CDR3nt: TGTGCCATCGGCGGGACTGGCGAAAAACTGTTTTTT
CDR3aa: CAIGGTGEKLFF

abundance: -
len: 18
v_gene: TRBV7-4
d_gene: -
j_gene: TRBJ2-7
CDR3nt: TGTGCCAGCAGCTCCGGGCAGGTGAGGGGAAACTTAACCTACGAGCAGTACTTC
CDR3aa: CASSSGQVRGNLTYEQYF

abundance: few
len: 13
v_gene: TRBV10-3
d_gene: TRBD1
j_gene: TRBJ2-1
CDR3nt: TGTGCCCTCTCGTACGGACAGGGCGGTGAGCAGTTCTTC
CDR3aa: CALSYGQGGEQFF

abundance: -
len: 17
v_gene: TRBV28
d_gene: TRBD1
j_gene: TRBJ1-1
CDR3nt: TGTGCCAGCAGTTTCCCCCGGGACAGGGTGTTGAACACTGAAGCTTTCTTT
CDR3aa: CASSFPRDRVLNTEAFF

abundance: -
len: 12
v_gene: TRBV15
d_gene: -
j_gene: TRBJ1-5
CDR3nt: TGTGCCACCAGGGCTAGCAATCAGCCCCAGCATTTT
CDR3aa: CATRASNQPQHF

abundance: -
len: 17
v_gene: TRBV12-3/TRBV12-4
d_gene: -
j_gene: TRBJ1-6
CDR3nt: TGTGCCAGCAGTTTACGACTGGGGAGCTCCTATAATTCACCCCTCCACTTT
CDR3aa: CASSLRLGSSYNSPLHF

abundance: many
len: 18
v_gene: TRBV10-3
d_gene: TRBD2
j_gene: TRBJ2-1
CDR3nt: TGTGCCATCAGAGCGGGACTAGCGGGGGCGAGCTCCTACAATGAGCAGTTCTTC
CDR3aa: CAIRAGLAGASSYNEQFF

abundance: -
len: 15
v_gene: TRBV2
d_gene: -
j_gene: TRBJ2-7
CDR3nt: TGTGCCAGCAGTGTGGGGACGTACGGATCCTACGAGCAGTACTTC
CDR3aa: CASSVGTYGSYEQYF

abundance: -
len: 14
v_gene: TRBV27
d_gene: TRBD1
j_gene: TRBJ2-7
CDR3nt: TGTGCCAGCAGTTTAGATGACAGGGGGCGCGAGCAGTACTTC
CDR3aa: CASSLDDRGREQYF

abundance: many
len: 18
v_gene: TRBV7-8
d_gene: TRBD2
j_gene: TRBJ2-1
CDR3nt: TGTGCCAGCAGCTCTGGACTAGCGGGACCCTCGAAGTACAATGAGCAGTTCTTC
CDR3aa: CASSSGLAGPSKYNEQFF

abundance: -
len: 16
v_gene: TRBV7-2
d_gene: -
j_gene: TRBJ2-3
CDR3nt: TGTGCCAGCAGCTTTAAACCCGCCCGAGTAAAGGATACGCAGTATTTT
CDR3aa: CASSFKPARVKDTQYF

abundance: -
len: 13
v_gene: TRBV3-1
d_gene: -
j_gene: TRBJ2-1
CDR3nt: TGTGCCAGCAGTCCCGACTTCTACAATGAGCAGTTCTTC
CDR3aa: CASSPDFYNEQFF

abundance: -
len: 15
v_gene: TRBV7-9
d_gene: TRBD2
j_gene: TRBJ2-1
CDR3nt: TGTGCCAGCAGCTTAGTAAGCGGGAGGGAAAATGAGCAGTTCTTC
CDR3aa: CASSLVSGRENEQFF

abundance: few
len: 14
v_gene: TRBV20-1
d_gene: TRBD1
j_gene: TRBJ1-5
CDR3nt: TGCAGTGCTCGCACCGGGACAGAGGATCAGCCCCAGCATTTT
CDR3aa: CSARTGTEDQPQHF

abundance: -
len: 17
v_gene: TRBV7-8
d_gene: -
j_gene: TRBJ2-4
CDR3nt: TGTGCCAGCGGCCGGGGTACCCTTGGGGATCTCCTAAACATTCAGTACTTC
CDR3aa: CASGRGTLGDLLNIQYF

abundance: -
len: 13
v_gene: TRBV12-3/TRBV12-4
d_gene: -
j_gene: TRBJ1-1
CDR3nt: TGTGCCAGCGATGCTCTAGCGAACACTGAAGCTTTCTTT
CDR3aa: CASDALANTEAFF

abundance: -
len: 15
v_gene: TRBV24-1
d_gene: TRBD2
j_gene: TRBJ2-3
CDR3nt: TGTGCCACCAGTGAAGCAGCGGGGGGGGCAGATACGCAGTATTTT
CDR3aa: CATSEAAGGADTQYF